This paragraph covers one T cell receptor (beta chain) sequence. The sample contains more than one DNA sequence encoding this CDR3. The entry originates in a study of blood T cell repertoires in COVID-19. In the study overall: COVID-19 samples collected from the United States, Italy and Spain covered acute and convalescent phases. T cells, B-cell-depleted T cells, or PBMCs provided the cDNA or gDNA that served as material.

Per the original data handling: Estimates of nucleated cell counts were drawn from the amplification of reference gene primers. The data were produced by immunoSEQ multiplex PCR, yet TCRdb's version contains in-frame clones alone and is incomplete. Clone size and V and J calls were adopted from that table, with D and trimming inferred from the DNA. The table records 200,000 or so clones, around 82% of them present only once. CDR1 and CDR2 (germline): WNHNN, SYGVQD (reference sequence). The CDR3 extends over 16 amino acids. The germline V and J ends were trimmed by 0 bases and 0 bases, with 9 bases remaining between them.

The TCR comes from a woman in her 30s who had recovered from COVID-19. The sequenced sample was peripheral blood. This chain connects TRBV10-1 to TRBJ2-1; possibly TRBD2 for D (6 bases). The CDR3 DNA reads as TGCGCCAGCAGTGAGTCGATCGGGAGCTCCTACAATGAGCAGTTCTTC. This encodes CASSESIGSSYNEQFF.